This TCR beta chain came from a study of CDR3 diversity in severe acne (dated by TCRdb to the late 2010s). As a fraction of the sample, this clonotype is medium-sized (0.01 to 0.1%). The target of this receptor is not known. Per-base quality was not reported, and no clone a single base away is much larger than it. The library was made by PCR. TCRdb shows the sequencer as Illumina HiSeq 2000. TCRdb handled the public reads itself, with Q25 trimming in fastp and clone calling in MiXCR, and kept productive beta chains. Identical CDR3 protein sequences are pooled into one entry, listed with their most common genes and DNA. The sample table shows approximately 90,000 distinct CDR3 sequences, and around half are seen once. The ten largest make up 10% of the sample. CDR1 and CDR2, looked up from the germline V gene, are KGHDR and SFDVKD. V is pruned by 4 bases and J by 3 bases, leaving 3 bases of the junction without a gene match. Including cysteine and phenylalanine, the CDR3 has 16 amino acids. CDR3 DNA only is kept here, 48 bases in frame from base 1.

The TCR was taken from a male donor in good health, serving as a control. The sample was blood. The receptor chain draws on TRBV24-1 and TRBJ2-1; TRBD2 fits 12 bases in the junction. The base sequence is TGTGCCACCAGTGACTGGACTAGCGGGAACTACAATGAGCAGTTCTTC. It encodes CATSDWTSGNYNEQFF.